These 20 T cell receptor beta chains were all obtained from the same sample, sequenced in a study of T cell responses to AZD1222 COVID-19 vaccine. Sequenced by immunoSEQ multiplex PCR; TCRdb stores in-frame clones only, minus some. The sample lists 90,000 to 120,000 clones, roughly 90% seen once, with 7.5% to 9.5% in the top ten. The sample was peripheral blood, taken 28 days after the second AZD1222 dose. The source of these receptors is an adult who received the AZD1222 COVID-19 vaccine.

DNA of the CDR3: TGTGCCAGCAGCAGAGGGACCAACTATGGCTACACCTTC. It is translated as CASSRGTNYGYTF. The chain recombines TRBV7-2 with TRBJ1-2; the D gene is possibly TRBD1 (5 bases). Germline CDR1 and CDR2: SGHTA and FQGNSA. The V gene lost 5 bases and the J gene lost 2 bases, with 9 bases spanning the gap. The CDR3 sequence is 13 residues long.

V gene TRBV5-1 combines with J gene TRBJ1-1, with D possibly being TRBD1 (6 bases). Germline CDR1 is SGHRS and CDR2 is YFSETQ. This CDR3 contains 14 residues. Trimming removed 2 bases from V and 5 bases from J, with 13 bases in between. Here the CDR3 reads CASSFSGEGTEAFF. CDR3 DNA: TGCGCCAGCAGCTTTTCAGGGGAGGGGACTGAAGCTTTCTTT.

This clone was detected only a few times. The chain combines TRBV6-1 with TRBJ1-6, with D maybe TRBD1 (5 bases). Germline V gene data show CDR1 as MNHNS and CDR2 as SASEGT. CDR3 length: 14 amino acids. V lost 3 bases, J lost 9 bases, and 12 bases lay in between. The CDR3 protein is CASSEVGAGSPLHF. CDR3 DNA sequence: TGTGCCAGCAGTGAGGTAGGGGCCGGTTCACCCCTCCACTTT.

V gene TRBV6-2 or TRBV6-3 combines with J gene TRBJ2-5; 7 bases line up with TRBD1. Germline V gene lookup returns CDR1 MNHEY and CDR2 SVGEGT. This CDR3 is built from 14 residues. The junction had 4 bases not matched to a gene; V was cut back by 1 base and J by 5 bases. CDR3 residues: CASSYYRGGETQYF. For the CDR3, the DNA is TGTGCCAGCAGTTACTACAGGGGCGGGGAGACCCAGTACTTC.

The CDR3 sequence: CASSRTGRIEYF. CDR3 coding DNA: TGTGCCAGCAGCAGGACAGGACGTATCGAGTACTTC. The chain recombines TRBV5-8 with TRBJ2-7; 7 nucleotides match TRBD1. The CDR3 contains 12 residues. Germline CDR1 SGHTS, CDR2 YDEGEE. Germline trimming cut 4 bases from V and 11 bases from J; bases unmatched to any gene: 9.

This clone was observed a handful of times. This chain uses TRBV20-1 with TRBJ1-2; 11 bases map to TRBD1. The CDR3 consists of 15 residues. V gave up 6 bases and J gave up 4 bases; unmatched junction bases: 10. Germline lookup yields CDR1 DFQATT and CDR2 SNEGSKA (reference sequence). The DNA of the CDR3 is TGCAGTGCCAGTCCAGGACAGGGGGCTTCCTATGGCTACACCTTC. Translated: CSASPGQGASYGYTF.

The chain recombines TRBV18 with TRBJ1-3; D uncertain. Germline assignment: CDR1 KGHSH and CDR2 LQKENI. The V and J ends lost 6 bases and 0 bases respectively, with 15 bases between them. CDR3 length equals 16 residues. CDR3 amino acids: CASSTTASSSGNTIYF. CDR3 bases: TGTGCCAGCTCCACCACAGCCTCAAGCTCTGGAAACACCATATATTTT.

The chain joins TRBV3-1 (or the pseudogene TRBV3-2) to TRBJ2-7; no clear D. The V end lost 0 bases, the J end lost 3 bases, and 6 bases lay between the germline ends. CDR1 and CDR2 from the germline V gene are LGHDT and YNNKEL (reference sequence). CDR3 size: 13 residues. The CDR3 DNA follows: TGTGCCAGCAGCCAAGAGGTGATCTACGAGCAGTACTTC. Its translation is CASSQEVIYEQYF.

This chain joins TRBV7-2 and TRBJ2-3, with a possible D match to TRBD1 (5 bases). V was cut by 5 bases and J by 4 bases, with 16 bases left in between. This CDR3 region has 15 residues. Germline assignment: CDR1 SGHTA and CDR2 FQGNSA. The CDR3 DNA reads TGTGCCAGCAGCCCAGCAGGGCTTGGATCAGATACGCAGTATTTT. Protein: CASSPAGLGSDTQYF.

This clone was detected once. V and J are TRBV9 and TRBJ1-2, with 7 bases aligning to TRBD1. The V gene's germline CDR1 is SGDLS and CDR2 YYNGEE. The CDR3 is 13 residues long. V trimming: 4 bases; J trimming: 6 bases; junction bases outside the gene matches: 6. CDR3 DNA sequence: TGTGCCAGCAGCCCCCAGGGGGGGGATGGCTACACCTTC. This encodes CASSPQGGDGYTF.

The sample holds one count of this clone. The chain employs TRBV4-1 and TRBJ2-4; 7 bases map to TRBD2. The V segment lost 3 bases and the J segment 1 base; nucleotides outside the gene matches: 3. The CDR3 extends over 15 amino acids. Germline V gene lookup returns CDR1 MGHRA and CDR2 YSYEKL. This CDR3 is CASSHLGGAKNIQYF. The CDR3 bases are TGCGCCAGCAGCCACCTCGGGGGGGCCAAAAACATTCAGTACTTC.

The chain combines TRBV6-5 with TRBJ1-2, with unresolved D. The germline V and J ends were trimmed by 5 bases and 0 bases, with 4 bases remaining between them. The CDR3 length is 12 residues. CDR1 is MNHEY, CDR2 SVGAGI, per germline. The CDR3 is CASSRANYGYTF. CDR3 bases: TGTGCCAGCAGTCGGGCTAACTATGGCTACACCTTC.

The genes are TRBV5-1 and TRBJ2-3; the match to TRBD1 covers 7 bases. Germline CDR1 reads SGHRS; CDR2 reads YFSETQ. The CDR3 covers 13 residues. J lost 2 bases, V lost 7 bases, and 4 bases had no gene match. The CDR3 sequence: CASRDRFTDTQYF. For the CDR3, the DNA is TGCGCCAGCCGGGACAGATTCACAGATACGCAGTATTTT.

This sequence joins TRBV7-9 and TRBJ2-7; possibly TRBD1 for D (5 bases). Germline V gene sequence: CDR1 SEHNR, CDR2 FQNEAQ (reference sequence). V was trimmed by 5 bases and J by 4 bases, leaving 9 bases between them. The CDR3 totals 12 residues. The CDR3, as DNA: TGTGCCAGCAGCCGTTCAGGGTACGAGCAGTACTTC. Encoded protein: CASSRSGYEQYF. Drawing the rest from reference TRBV7-9 and TRBJ2-7, the complete variable domain is DTGVSQNPRHKITKRGQNVTFRCDPISEHNRLYWYRQTLGQGPEFLTYFQNEAQLEKSRLLSDRFSAERPKGSFSTLEIQRTEQGDSAMYLCASSRSGYEQYFGPGTRLTVT.

J is TRBJ2-7 and V is TRBV7-2; D not certain. V was pared by 0 bases and J by 4 bases, with 10 bases between. The CDR3 is made up of 14 amino acids. CDR1 is SGHTA and CDR2 is FQGNSA in the germline V gene. CDR3 region: CASSLARLSYEQYF. Here the CDR3 DNA reads TGTGCCAGCAGCTTAGCGCGGCTTAGTTACGAGCAGTACTTC. The whole variable domain, filled in from reference TRBV7-2 and TRBJ2-7, reads GAGVSQSPSNKVTEKGKDVELRCDPISGHTALYWYRQSLGQGLEFLIYFQGNSAPDKSGLPSDRFSAERTGGSVSTLTIQRTQQEDSAVYLCASSLARLSYEQYFGPGTRLTVT.

The V call is TRBV19, the J call TRBJ1-5, with TRBD1 matching 7 bases. CDR1 LNHDA and CDR2 SQIVND come from the germline V gene (reference sequence). The CDR3 loop spans 18 amino acids. The V gene end was trimmed by 7 bases and the J gene end by 0 bases; junction bases not matched to a gene: 15. DNA of the CDR3: TGTGCCAGTACTCCCCTCCGGACAGGCGACTATAGCAATCAGCCCCAGCATTTT. Protein: CASTPLRTGDYSNQPQHF.

CDR3 in DNA: TGTGCCAGCAGTCGCGGGACAGGGGCGGGGGATACGCAGTATTTT. As protein: CASSRGTGAGDTQYF. This chain uses TRBV6-2 or TRBV6-3 with TRBJ2-3; 10 positions agree with TRBD1. V lost 5 bases to trimming and J lost 6 bases; unmatched junction nucleotides: 8. CDR1 is MNHEY and CDR2 is SVGEGT in the germline V gene. This CDR3 comprises 15 residues.

The chain combines TRBV19 with TRBJ1-1; no firm D call. Germline-derived CDR1 and CDR2 are LNHDA and SQIVND (reference sequence). CDR3 size: 13 residues. The V end lost 3 bases, the J end lost 1 base, and 6 bases lay between the germline ends. In nucleotides, the CDR3 is TGTGCCAGTAGTATTAAGGGGAACACTGAAGCTTTCTTT. Translation: CASSIKGNTEAFF.

The chain recombines TRBV28 with TRBJ1-2, with TRBD1 as a possible D gene (6 bases). This CDR3 contains 12 residues. Germline CDR1 reads MDHEN; CDR2 reads SYDVKM. Trimming removed 3 bases at V and 7 bases at J, with 9 bases between. The DNA for the CDR3 is TGTGCCAGCAGTTTTGAACAGGGTGGCTACACCTTC. Its translation is CASSFEQGGYTF.

Ten or more counts support this clone. The chain joins TRBV28 to TRBJ2-5; 9 nucleotides align to TRBD1. Trimming took 7 bases from V and 2 from J; bases not matched to a gene: 5. The CDR3 runs to 14 residues. The germline CDR1 and CDR2 sequences are MDHEN and SYDVKM. In DNA, the CDR3 is TGTGCCAGCAACACCGGGACAGGGCAAGAGACCCAGTACTTC. Its translation is CASNTGTGQETQYF.